A single sample is the source of the 32 T cell receptor beta chains below, sequenced in a study of blood T cell repertoires in COVID-19. The table came from immunoSEQ multiplex PCR; TCRdb's copy has only in-frame clones and leaves some out. The repertoire holds about 270,000 clones, with 75% to 90% as singletons. The sequenced sample was PBMCs or T cells enriched from blood (not recorded which). The receptors were gathered from a woman in her 30s with acute COVID-19.

The V call is TRBV2, the J call TRBJ2-5; D gene ambiguous. The germline V gene encodes CDR1 SNHLY and CDR2 FYNNEI. The length of the CDR3 is 14 residues. Trimming took off 4 bases at V and 2 bases at J, with 11 bases between the two ends. Here the CDR3 DNA reads TGTGCCAGCAGTGGGGTTAGCAGACAAGAGACCCAGTACTTC. It is translated as CASSGVSRQETQYF.

This chain joins TRBV7-2 and TRBJ2-7; 7 positions agree with TRBD1. Germline V gives CDR1 SGHTA, CDR2 FQGNSA. Trimming removed 0 bases from V and 2 bases from J; junction bases left unmatched: 10. This CDR3 has 17 residues. CDR3 in amino acids: CASSLASGQRIPYEQYF. The CDR3 DNA is TGTGCCAGCAGCTTAGCGTCGGGACAGCGTATACCCTACGAGCAGTACTTC.

This rearrangement joins TRBV11-1 to TRBJ2-1; 9 bases fit TRBD1. Germline CDR1 reads SGHAT; CDR2 reads FQDESV (reference sequence). The V gene end was trimmed by 3 bases and the J gene end by 9 bases; junction bases not matched to a gene: 6. The CDR3 consists of 14 residues. CDR3 nucleotide sequence: TGTGCCAGCAGCTTTCCACAGGGGGCGATTGAGCAGTTCTTC. It translates to CASSFPQGAIEQFF.

The chain is built from TRBV29-1 and TRBJ2-3; 9 bases fit TRBD2. This CDR3 is 13 amino acids long. Germline CDR1 SQVTM, CDR2 ANQGSEA. The trim removed 3 bases at V and 11 bases at J, leaving 9 bases unmatched. CDR3 DNA sequence: TGCAGCGTTGATTCCGCGGGAGGGCGCGGGCAGTATTTT. It is translated as CSVDSAGGRGQYF.

The chain has TRBV12-3 or TRBV12-4 and TRBJ2-2; possible D gene TRBD1, 6 bases. CDR3 length equals 13 residues. V was clipped by 5 bases and J by 5 bases, with 9 bases between them. The CDR3 bases are TGTGCCAGCAGTCCACAGGGAACCGGGGAGCTGTTTTTT. Translating it yields CASSPQGTGELFF.

CDR3 in DNA: TGTGCCAGCAGCAACCGGGACTACAATGAGCAGTTCTTC. Translating it yields CASSNRDYNEQFF. J is TRBJ2-1 and V is TRBV7-2, with D maybe TRBD2 (5 bases). The CDR3 has 13 residues. Germline values: CDR1 SGHTA, CDR2 FQGNSA. Trimming took 5 bases from V and 3 from J, leaving 8 bases between them.

This clone has more than one count but fewer than ten. This chain links TRBV14 with TRBJ2-1, with 13 nucleotides matching TRBD2. Germline V gene lookup returns CDR1 SGHDN and CDR2 FVKESK. There are 18 residues in the CDR3. The junction had 10 bases not matched to a gene; V was cut back by 0 bases and J by 8 bases. CDR3 coding DNA: TGTGCCAGCAGCCAAGATCGGACTAGCGGGGGATTTACGGATGAGCAGTTCTTC. Protein sequence: CASSQDRTSGGFTDEQFF.

The genes are TRBV5-6 and TRBJ2-1, with 9 bases matching TRBD1. This CDR3 is 15 amino acids long. J was trimmed by 0 bases and V by 4 bases; bases with no gene match: 2. In germline, CDR1 is SGHDT, CDR2 YYEEEE. This chain's CDR3 is CASSTTGGSYNEQFF. CDR3 sequence (DNA): TGTGCCAGCAGCACGACAGGGGGCTCCTACAATGAGCAGTTCTTC.

The V gene is TRBV9, the J gene TRBJ2-1, with 7 bases fitting TRBD2. Germline lookup yields CDR1 SGDLS and CDR2 YYNGEE. Trimming took 3 bases from V and 3 from J; bases not matched to a gene: 6. The length of the CDR3 is 15 residues. The CDR3 region has the DNA TGTGCCAGCAGCGACCGGGAGGAGGGCTACAATGAGCAGTTCTTC. It yields the protein CASSDREEGYNEQFF. Filled out from reference TRBV9 and TRBJ2-1, the complete variable domain reads DSGVTQTPKHLITATGQRVTLRCSPRSGDLSVYWYQQSLDQGLQFLIQYYNGEERAKGNILERFSAQQFPDLHSELNLSSLELGDSALYFCASSDREEGYNEQFFGPGTRLTVL.

The V call is TRBV7-3, the J call TRBJ2-1; 8 bases fit TRBD2. This CDR3 contains 14 residues. V lost 4 bases, J lost 8 bases, and 7 bases stayed unmatched. Looked up from germline, CDR1 is SGHTA and CDR2 is FQGTGA. The CDR3 spells CASSSSGRKDEQFF. Written as DNA, the CDR3 is TGTGCCAGCAGCTCCAGCGGGAGAAAGGATGAGCAGTTCTTC.

The rearrangement uses TRBV28 and TRBJ2-3; D is perhaps TRBD1 (5 bases). Trimming left V 10 bases short and J 4 bases short, with 15 bases between. Germline V gene sequence: CDR1 MDHEN, CDR2 SYDVKM. CDR3 size: 13 residues. The CDR3: CATRPQGSDTQYF. The CDR3 nucleotides read TGTGCCACCCGACCCCAGGGTTCAGATACGCAGTATTTT.

The gene calls are TRBV10-3 and TRBJ2-7; a weak D match, TRBD2 (5 bases). Trimming took off 0 bases at V and 2 bases at J, with 11 bases between the two ends. This CDR3 region has 15 residues. CDR1 is ENHRY and CDR2 is SYGVKD in the germline V gene. CDR3 in DNA: TGTGCCATCAGTGAGTCCCCCCGGGGTCCCTACGAGCAGTACTTC. Its translation is CAISESPRGPYEQYF.

The CDR3 region has the DNA TGTGCCAGCAGTTTACCTGACAGGGGGCGTCAGCCCCAGCATTTT. As protein: CASSLPDRGRQPQHF. This chain joins TRBV28 and TRBJ1-5, with TRBD1 matching 10 bases. The J segment lost 6 bases and the V segment lost 2 bases, leaving 4 bases of the junction unmatched. The CDR3 extends over 15 amino acids. Looked up from germline, CDR1 is MDHEN and CDR2 is SYDVKM. Using reference TRBV28 and TRBJ1-5 for the parts outside the CDR3, the full variable domain is DVKVTQSSRYLVKRTGEKVFLECVQDMDHENMFWYRQDPGLGLRLIYFSYDVKMKEKGDIPEGYSVSREKKERFSLILESASTNQTSMYLCASSLPDRGRQPQHFGDGTRLSIL.

This rearrangement joins TRBV3-1 (or the pseudogene TRBV3-2) to TRBJ2-1; D is unresolved. Germline V gene lookup returns CDR1 LGHDT and CDR2 YNNKEL (reference sequence). The CDR3 length is 13 residues. V lost 4 bases to trimming and J lost 6 bases, with 10 bases between them. The chain's CDR3 is CASSPSPTNEQFF. For the CDR3, the DNA is TGTGCCAGCAGCCCGAGCCCCACCAATGAGCAGTTCTTC.

For the CDR3, the DNA is TGTGCCAGCAGTTTAGTAGGGGTCTACAATGAGCAGTTCTTC. Translated: CASSLVGVYNEQFF. The chain combines TRBV27 with TRBJ2-1; tentatively, D is TRBD1 (5 bases). Germline CDR1 and CDR2: MNHEY and SMNVEV (reference sequence). This CDR3 region has 14 residues. V lost 2 bases to trimming and J lost 3 bases, with 8 bases between them.

The chain employs TRBV6-5 and TRBJ2-3, with D uncertain. Trimming stripped 2 bases from V and 0 bases from J, with 9 bases between. Germline lookup yields CDR1 MNHEY and CDR2 SVGAGI. The CDR3 has 15 amino acids. CDR3 DNA sequence: TGTGCCAGCAGTTACAAAGCGCCTAGCACAGATACGCAGTATTTT. The encoded protein is CASSYKAPSTDTQYF.

This sequence joins TRBV5-6 and TRBJ1-2; D might be TRBD1 (5 bases). Germline CDR1 is SGHDT and CDR2 is YYEEEE. The CDR3 runs 16 residues. Deletions cut 0 bases from V and 4 bases from J, with 16 bases between. In DNA, the CDR3 is TGTGCCAGCAGCTTGGCAGGGAGGCCCCTTCTCTATGGCTACACCTTC. This codes for CASSLAGRPLLYGYTF.

The chain uses TRBV7-3 and TRBJ2-1, with TRBD1 identical over 9 bases. The CDR3 length is 15 residues. Looked up from germline, CDR1 is SGHTA and CDR2 is FQGTGA. V shed 4 bases and J 4 bases; nucleotides not matched to a gene: 5. The DNA for the CDR3 is TGTGCCAGCAGCTCACAGGGGGCCATGTACAATGAGCAGTTCTTC. Protein product: CASSSQGAMYNEQFF.

The gene calls are TRBV28 and TRBJ1-5, with a tentative D call TRBD1 (6 bases). Germline loops: CDR1 MDHEN, CDR2 SYDVKM. The CDR3 loop spans 13 amino acids. Trimming cost V 6 bases and J 5 bases, with 11 bases left between them. The CDR3 loop is CASRQQGHQPQHF. CDR3 DNA sequence: TGTGCCAGCAGACAACAGGGACATCAGCCCCAGCATTTT.

This chain joins TRBV12-5 and TRBJ2-5; 7 nucleotides align to TRBD2. J lost 5 bases, V lost 6 bases, and 3 bases had no gene match. The CDR3 runs to 12 residues. CDR1 and CDR2 from the germline V gene are LGHNT and FRNRAP. The DNA of the CDR3 is TGTGCTAGTGGGCGGGAGTGGGAGACCCAGTACTTC. It encodes CASGREWETQYF. Full variable domain (rest looked up from reference TRBV12-5 and TRBJ2-5): DARVTQTPRHKVTEMGQEVTMRCQPILGHNTVFWYRQTMMQGLELLAYFRNRAPLDDSGMPKDRFSAEMPDATLATLKIQPSEPRDSAVYFCASGREWETQYFGPGTRLLVL.

This sequence joins TRBV9 and TRBJ1-3; D unresolved. The CDR3 spans 17 residues. The germline gives CDR1 SGDLS, CDR2 YYNGEE. V was shortened by 0 bases and J by 0 bases, with 13 bases between the two germline ends. Here the CDR3 reads CASSVDPFGSSGNTIYF. CDR3 coding DNA: TGTGCCAGCAGCGTAGATCCTTTCGGGAGCTCTGGAAACACCATATATTTT. The complete variable domain, with remaining parts taken from reference TRBV9 and TRBJ1-3, reads DSGVTQTPKHLITATGQRVTLRCSPRSGDLSVYWYQQSLDQGLQFLIQYYNGEERAKGNILERFSAQQFPDLHSELNLSSLELGDSALYFCASSVDPFGSSGNTIYFGEGSWLTVV.

The chain recombines TRBV4-1 with TRBJ2-5, with 7 bases aligning to TRBD2. The V segment lost 1 base and the J segment 2 bases; nucleotides outside the gene matches: 4. The CDR3 has 15 amino acids. The germline V gene encodes CDR1 MGHRA and CDR2 YSYEKL. The CDR3 protein is CASSQVLAAQETQYF. CDR3 nucleotides: TGCGCCAGCAGCCAAGTTCTAGCGGCGCAAGAGACCCAGTACTTC.

The J gene is TRBJ2-3, the V gene TRBV2; tentatively, D is TRBD2 (5 bases). This CDR3 comprises 17 residues. V was cut by 1 base and J by 3 bases, with 17 bases left in between. Germline V gene lookup returns CDR1 SNHLY and CDR2 FYNNEI. For the CDR3, the DNA is TGTGCCAGCAGTGAAGAGGAGGCAGCCGGTCCAACAGATACGCAGTATTTT. Protein: CASSEEEAAGPTDTQYF.

The rearrangement joins TRBV6-4 to TRBJ2-3, with 9 bases lining up with TRBD1. V dropped 3 bases and J dropped 3; count of bases not matched to a gene: 4. Germline lookup yields CDR1 MRHNA and CDR2 SNTAGT. The CDR3 loop spans 15 amino acids. DNA of the CDR3: TGTGCCAGCAGTGAGGCACAGGGGGCGACAGATACGCAGTATTTT. This sequence encodes CASSEAQGATDTQYF.

The rearrangement uses TRBV2 and TRBJ2-1, with 16 bases lining up with TRBD2. V lost 6 bases, J lost 9 bases, and 17 bases stayed unmatched. Germline V gives CDR1 SNHLY, CDR2 FYNNEI. The length of the CDR3 is 19 residues. The CDR3 reads CASRGTSGRAVVHRSEQFF. The CDR3 DNA follows: TGTGCCAGCAGAGGGACTAGCGGGAGGGCGGTGGTCCATAGATCTGAGCAGTTCTTC. Combining the CDR3 with reference TRBV2 and TRBJ2-1 gives the whole variable domain EPEVTQTPSHQVTQMGQEVILRCVPISNHLYFYWYRQILGQKVEFLVSFYNNEISEKSEIFDDQFSVERPDGSNFTLKIRSTKLEDSAMYFCASRGTSGRAVVHRSEQFFGPGTRLTVL.

The V call is TRBV30, the J call TRBJ1-5; 9 bases are shared with TRBD1. The CDR3 is 14 residues long. Trimming took 6 bases from V and 4 from J; bases not matched to a gene: 7. The germline gives CDR1 GTSNPN, CDR2 SVGIG (reference sequence). DNA for the CDR3: TGTGCCTGCCAGGTACAGGGGGCGAATCAGCCCCAGCATTTT. Protein: CACQVQGANQPQHF.

V is TRBV9 and J is TRBJ1-3, with a weak D call TRBD1 (6 bases). CDR3 size: 16 residues. With 0 bases removed from V and 0 bases from J, the gap between germline ends came to 10 bases. Germline loops: CDR1 SGDLS, CDR2 YYNGEE. DNA of the CDR3: TGTGCCAGCAGCGTAGAGGACAGAATCTCTGGAAACACCATATATTTT. This encodes CASSVEDRISGNTIYF. The variable domain in full, completed from reference TRBV9 and TRBJ1-3, reads DSGVTQTPKHLITATGQRVTLRCSPRSGDLSVYWYQQSLDQGLQFLIQYYNGEERAKGNILERFSAQQFPDLHSELNLSSLELGDSALYFCASSVEDRISGNTIYFGEGSWLTVV.

V is TRBV4-1 and J is TRBJ2-1; weak D call: TRBD1 (5 bases). The CDR3 runs to 14 residues. Germline CDR1 reads MGHRA; CDR2 reads YSYEKL. The germline V and J ends were trimmed by 5 bases and 0 bases, with 8 bases remaining between them. DNA of the CDR3: TGCGCCAGCAGCAAGGGGCACTCCTACAATGAGCAGTTCTTC. Protein product: CASSKGHSYNEQFF.

The chain is built from TRBV10-1 and TRBJ2-1; tentative D call: TRBD2 (5 bases). This CDR3 contains 16 residues. The germline V and J ends were trimmed by 4 bases and 0 bases, with 13 bases remaining between them. Germline V gene lookup returns CDR1 WNHNN and CDR2 SYGVQD (reference sequence). In nucleotides, the CDR3 is TGCGCCAGCAGTGCAGCTGAGGGTCACTCCTACAATGAGCAGTTCTTC. Protein sequence: CASSAAEGHSYNEQFF.

The CDR3 DNA reads TGTGCCAGCAGAGTACTTACTCTACAGGGGACCTATGGCTACACCTTC. Protein sequence: CASRVLTLQGTYGYTF. This chain connects TRBV7-9 to TRBJ1-2; TRBD1 agrees at 7 bases. J was trimmed by 4 bases and V by 6 bases; bases with no gene match: 14. This CDR3 has 16 residues. Per the germline V gene, CDR1 is SEHNR and CDR2 is FQNEAQ (reference sequence).

The chain combines TRBV11-2 with TRBJ2-1, with TRBD2 matching 9 bases. After removal of 4 bases from V and 5 bases from J, the junction contained 6 bases not matched to a gene. CDR3 length: 15 amino acids. Germline V gene sequence: CDR1 SGHAT, CDR2 FQNNGV. The CDR3 nucleotides are TGTGCCAGCAGCTCCTATAGCGGGAGTGACAATGAGCAGTTCTTC. It yields the protein CASSSYSGSDNEQFF.

This chain connects TRBV7-9 to TRBJ2-1; 7 bases align to TRBD1. Germline V CDR1 and CDR2: SEHNR, FQNEAQ (reference sequence). The CDR3 runs 16 residues. The V and J ends lost 0 bases and 3 bases, in that order; junction bases with no gene match: 5. CDR3 in DNA: TGTGCCAGCAGCTTAGCGCAAGGGGGCGGCTACAATGAGCAGTTCTTC. It codes for CASSLAQGGGYNEQFF.